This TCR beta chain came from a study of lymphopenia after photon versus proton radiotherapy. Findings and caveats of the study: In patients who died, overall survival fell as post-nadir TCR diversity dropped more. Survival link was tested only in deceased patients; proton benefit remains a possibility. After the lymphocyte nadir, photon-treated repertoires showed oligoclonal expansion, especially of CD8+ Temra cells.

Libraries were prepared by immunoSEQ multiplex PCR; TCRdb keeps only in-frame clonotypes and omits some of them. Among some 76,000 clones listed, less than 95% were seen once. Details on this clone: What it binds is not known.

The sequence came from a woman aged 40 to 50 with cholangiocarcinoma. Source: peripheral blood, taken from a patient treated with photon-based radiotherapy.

The CDR3 here is CSVQTASYEQYF. The CDR3 DNA follows: TGCAGCGTTCAGACAGCCTCCTACGAGCAGTACTTC. The rearrangement uses TRBV29-1 and TRBJ2-7; D possibly corresponds to TRBD1 (5 bases). With 5 bases removed from V and 0 bases from J, the gap between germline ends came to 8 bases. This CDR3 has 12 amino acids. Germline loops: CDR1 SQVTM, CDR2 ANQGSEA.